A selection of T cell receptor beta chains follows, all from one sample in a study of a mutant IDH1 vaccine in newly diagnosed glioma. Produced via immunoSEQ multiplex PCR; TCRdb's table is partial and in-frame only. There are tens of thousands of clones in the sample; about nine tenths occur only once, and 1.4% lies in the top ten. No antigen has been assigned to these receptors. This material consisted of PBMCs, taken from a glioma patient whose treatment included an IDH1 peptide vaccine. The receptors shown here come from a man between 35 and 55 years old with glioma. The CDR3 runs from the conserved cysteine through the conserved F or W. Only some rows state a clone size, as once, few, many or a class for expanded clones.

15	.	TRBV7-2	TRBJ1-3	CASSFGVSSGNTIYF
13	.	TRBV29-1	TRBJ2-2	CSFQDRYTGELFF
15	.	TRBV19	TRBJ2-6	CASSVFLSGANVLTF
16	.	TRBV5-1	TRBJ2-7	CASSLLLAGDGDEQYF
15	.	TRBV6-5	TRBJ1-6	CASNKGTGVFSPLHF
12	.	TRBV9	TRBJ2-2	CASEQNTGELFF
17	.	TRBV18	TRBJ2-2	CASSPARQGSNTGELFF
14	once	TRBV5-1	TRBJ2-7	CATAREGPTYEQYF
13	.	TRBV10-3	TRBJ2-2	CAISKTGTGELFF
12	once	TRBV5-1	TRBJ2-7	CASSLSPTEQYF
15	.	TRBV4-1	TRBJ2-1	CASSQQVSSYNEQFF
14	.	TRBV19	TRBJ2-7	CASSLRDSNYEQYF
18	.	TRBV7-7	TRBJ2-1	CASSHHVLAGEGYNEQFF
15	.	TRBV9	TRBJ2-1	CASSSSPGTSGEQFF
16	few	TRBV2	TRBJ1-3	CASSEGWGGTGNTIYF
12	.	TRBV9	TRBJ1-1	CASGQINTEAFF
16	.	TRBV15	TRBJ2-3	CATSRDGGIGTDTQYF
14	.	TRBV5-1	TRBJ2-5	CASSSSGGRETQYF
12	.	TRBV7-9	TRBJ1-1	CACRRGGTEAFF
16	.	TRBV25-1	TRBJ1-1	CASSELTGGRNTEAFF
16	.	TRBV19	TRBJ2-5	CASSRSLTGGTETQYF
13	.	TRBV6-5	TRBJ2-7	CASSLSRGYEQYF
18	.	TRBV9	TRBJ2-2	CASSPSRIDRGGTGELFF
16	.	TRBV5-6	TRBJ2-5	CASSLVSSGFQETQYF
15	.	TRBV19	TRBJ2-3	CASSTGTASTDTQYF
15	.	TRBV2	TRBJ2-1	CASSEQAGGSHEQFF
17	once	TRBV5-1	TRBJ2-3	CASSTSDRIRGTDTQYF
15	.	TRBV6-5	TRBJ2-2	CASRILDSNTGELFF